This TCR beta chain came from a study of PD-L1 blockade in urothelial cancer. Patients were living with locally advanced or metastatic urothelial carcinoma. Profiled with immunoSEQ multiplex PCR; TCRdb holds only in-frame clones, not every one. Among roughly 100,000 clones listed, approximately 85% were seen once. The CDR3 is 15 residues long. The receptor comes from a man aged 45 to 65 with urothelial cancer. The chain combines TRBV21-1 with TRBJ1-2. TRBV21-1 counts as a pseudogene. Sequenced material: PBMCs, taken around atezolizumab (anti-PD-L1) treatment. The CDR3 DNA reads TGTGCCAGCAGCAAAGCGGGAGGGAAGGGGAATGGCTACACCTTC. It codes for CASSKAGGKGNGYTF.